The T cell receptor (beta chain) described here comes from a study of T cells after yellow fever vaccination. The study's findings and limits: The CD4 compartment and the CD8 compartment contained a small share of clonotypes in common. Abundant contaminating clonotypes from the bulk population could appear in FACS-sorted repertoires.

Germline V gene sequence: CDR1 SGHNT, CDR2 YYREEE (reference sequence). The V and J ends lost 3 bases and 6 bases respectively, with 16 bases between them. There are 15 residues in the CDR3. The authors made TCR cDNA by 5'RACE template switching, adding a universal primer site and UMIs. TCRdb ran MiXCR on the 5' RACE reads and lists one entry per CDR3 protein. Altogether about 160,000 distinct CDR3 sequences are present, under 7.5% being singletons, with the ten largest covering approximately 2.5%. Details on this clonotype: As yet, its antigen is unknown.

Sequencing used CD4+ T cells sorted from PBMCs, obtained 5 days after the first yellow fever vaccination. The sequence derives from a man in his late teens or twenties who received the YFV17D yellow fever vaccine. This chain uses TRBV5-4 with TRBJ1-5; no clear D. The CDR3 bases are TGTGCCAGCAGCTCCGGGCTTGATGTGGGTCAGCCCCAGCATTTT. This sequence encodes CASSSGLDVGQPQHF. The variable domain in full, completed from reference TRBV5-4 and TRBJ1-5, reads ETGVTQSPTHLIKTRGQQVTLRCSSQSGHNTVSWYQQALGQGPQFIFQYYREEENGRGNFPPRFSGLQFPNYSSELNVNALELDDSALYLCASSSGLDVGQPQHFGDGTRLSIL.